This T cell receptor beta chain came from a study of T cell clones after liver transplantation (dated by TCRdb to the late 2010s). With regard to the full study: Samples were obtained from ITN030ST, a randomized trial in which withdrawal of immunosuppression was attempted within 2 years of liver transplantation. Donor-reactive T cell clones were identified by TCRbeta sequencing after a pre-transplant mixed lymphocyte reaction and then tracked in post-transplant blood. As an antigen-independent comparator for donor-reactive sequences, third party-reactive TCRbeta sequences were also identified from pre-transplant MLRs. Of the eight recipients, a few were HCV-positive, while the remaining recipients had been transplanted for non-autoimmune, non-viral indications. The subjects received no induction therapy and were kept on standard immunosuppression until randomization at 12-24 months post-transplant. Tolerance was defined as complete withdrawal of immunosuppression for at least one year without a rise in liver enzymes beyond twice the upper limit of normal. Blood samples were taken pre-transplant, pre-randomization before withdrawal, and post-randomization after full withdrawal or failed withdrawal. The studied cohort comprised 8 liver transplant recipients, 3 classified as tolerant and 5 as non-tolerant.

Overall results and qualifications from the work: When repertoire turnover was accounted for, significantly reduced detection of donor-reactive sequences was found in 7 of 8 subjects for CD4 and in 8 of 8 subjects for CD8. Low numbers of available donor cells limited the measurable donor-reactive repertoire in a couple of subjects. The conclusions were preliminary, being limited by small, heterogeneous patient numbers and by non-standardized post-transplant time points. Circulating donor-reactive CD4 TCRbeta sequences fell significantly post-transplant in most of the 8 subjects, irrespective of tolerance or HCV status. Since no allograft tissue specimens were available, donor-reactive T cells may have migrated into the graft instead of being deleted. A greater decline was seen for donor-reactive sequences than for third party-reactive sequences, suggesting partial antigen-specific deletion unrelated to withdrawal success.

Via the germline V gene, CDR1 is SGHTA and CDR2 FQGNSA. A distance of 18 bases separates the germline ends of V and J, which lose 5 bases and 5 bases respectively. The CDR3 runs 15 amino acids, cysteine and phenylalanine included. Only the CDR3 DNA stays, 45 bases, in frame from base 1. In its sample, this clone was seen once. What this receptor recognizes is not known. No base quality information exists; no much larger clone differs at one position. Thawed unstimulated PBMCs were stained for CD3, CD4 and CD8 and FACS-sorted into CD3+CD4+ and CD3+CD8+ populations. Each of the 8 studied subjects was randomized to immunosuppression withdrawal. The Qiagen DNeasy Blood and Tissue Kit was used for genomic DNA isolation. Using immunoSEQ, frozen genomic DNA was subjected to high-throughput TCRbeta CDR3 sequencing, a process that included PCR amplification, mapping, bias correction and internal controls. Regarding the original processing steps: Only productive rearrangements were retained, and each unique TCRbeta sequence was defined by its CDR3 nucleotide sequence together with its V and J gene. A sequence counted as donor-reactive only if the sequence showed at least 5-fold expansion in CFSE-low cells compared with unstimulated pre-transplant cells and had a frequency of at least 0.01%. Minimum frequency thresholds were set for each subject based on the unstimulated sample with the lowest template count, ensuring at least 90% detection power. Jensen-Shannon divergence between the top 1000 TCRbeta sequences after and before transplant was used to measure repertoire turnover. Two-sided Fisher's exact tests were used to test for changes in the detection of donor-reactive sequences. TCRdb re-hosts the immuneACCESS table, in-frame sequences only. Its copies lack some clones; in the studies checked, an unresolved V gene accounts for under half of them, and the cause for the rest is not known. V and J calls and clone size are as listed in that table; D and trimming were resolved from the DNA. This sample comprises tens of thousands of clones, approximately 80% of them detected only once. Over 2% of the sample rests with the top ten.

The material was CD4+ T cells from blood, obtained about 50 months after liver transplant. The rearranged segments are TRBV7-2 and TRBJ2-5, and perhaps TRBD1 as D gene, on 7 matching bases. The TCR sequence derives from a human patient who received a liver transplant. A transplant means some T cells may be of graft donor rather than patient origin. For the CDR3, the sequence is CASSQRGPRGETQYF. The nucleotide sequence is given as TGTGCCAGCAGCCAGAGGGGGCCCCGGGGGGAGACCCAGTACTTC.